The sequence of this T cell receptor beta chain was determined in a study of molecular identifiers for immune sequencing clone quantification. The study's findings and limits: Identical TCR molecules can share a barcode, and this sharing could underestimate highly expanded clone sizes. Clones of above 20 RNA copies carried over 99% of effector molecules; in naive cells they carried under 1%.

It was with previously described methods and listed TCR primers that bulk TCR libraries were made. TCRdb passed the PCR reads through MiXCR, listing each CDR3 protein once. The sample holds 300,000 to 350,000 distinct CDR3 sequences, 20% to 25% seen once. The naive CD8 libraries originated from between roughly 20,000 and 1,000,000 sorted cells and drew on 10%, 30% or 50% RNA. This clonotype was seen repeatedly, ten times or more. Its antigen is as yet unknown. Per the germline V gene, CDR1 is SGHTA and CDR2 is FQGNSA. Trimming shortened V by 6 bases and J by 1 base, and 13 bases separated the two germline ends. The CDR3 loop spans 15 amino acids.

Input material: naive CD8+ T cells from blood, with Jurkat cell RNA spiked in. Subset reported: FACS-sorted CD8+CD4-CCR7+CD45RA+ naive T cells. V gene TRBV7-2 combines with J gene TRBJ1-3; tentatively, D is TRBD1 (6 bases). The receptor comes from a human donor in good health. Some libraries in this study had Jurkat cell RNA spiked in. CDR3 nucleotide sequence: TGTGCCAGCAGACTAGGACAGCTGTCTGGAAACACCATATATTTT. This gives the protein CASRLGQLSGNTIYF.